This T cell receptor (beta chain) was identified in a study of technical replicates of blood from several donors. Only in-frame clones appear in the TCRdb table, and some are missing; sequencing was by immunoSEQ multiplex PCR. This table has tens of thousands of clones, approximately 92% appearing once. The ends lost 0 bases at V and 3 bases at J; junction bases unmatched: 23. Germline CDR1 ENHRY, CDR2 SYGVKD. This CDR3 is built from 21 residues. The sequenced sample was T cells isolated from PBMCs. This TCR derives from a human donor in good health. V usage is TRBV10-3 and J usage is TRBJ2-7; 7 bases are a match to TRBD2. The CDR3 spells CAISESYVRASGEKGGYEQYF. The CDR3 DNA reads TGTGCCATCAGTGAGTCGTATGTGAGAGCTAGCGGAGAGAAAGGTGGCTACGAGCAGTACTTC.